The T cell receptor beta chain under discussion was sequenced for a study of shared clonotypes between healthy human individuals. The overall study: CD4 naive and CD4 memory each took three plates per donor, while CD8 naive took two and CD8 memory one. Study-level results: Clonotypes which were not shared had lower generation probabilities than clonotypes that all four donors shared.

Of note for this clone: The antigen remains undetermined.

The assay was carried out at the deep level. Method: immunoSEQ multiplex PCR; TCRdb's copy keeps in-frame clones and lacks some. This table has about 300,000 clones, about 74% appearing once. After removal of 7 bases from V and 3 bases from J, the junction contained 15 bases not matched to a gene. CDR1 is SGHRS, CDR2 YFSETQ, per germline. CDR3 size: 17 residues. The chain employs TRBV5-1 and TRBJ2-3; 9 nucleotides align to TRBD2. The TCR sequence derives from a man under 40 in good health. Sequenced material: memory CD4+ T cells sorted from blood. The sample's subset: CD45RA-negative fraction. CDR3 amino acids: CASSPPGTSHHTDTQYF. CDR3 sequence (DNA): TGCGCCAGCTCCCCCCCCGGGACTAGCCACCATACAGATACGCAGTATTTT.